This T cell receptor (beta chain) emerged from a study of blood T cell repertoires in COVID-19. About the research overall: Acute and convalescent COVID-19 specimens originated in the United States, Italy and Spain. Nucleic acid was either cDNA or gDNA, and it came from T cells, B-cell-depleted T cells, or PBMCs.

In the original processing: Amplification of reference gene primers was used by the study to estimate nucleated cell counts. Some clones are missing from TCRdb's copy, which holds only in-frame ones; the method was immunoSEQ multiplex PCR. That table supplies the V and J calls and clone size; D and trimming were determined from the DNA. The table has approximately 500,000 clones, around nine tenths seen once. Germline V gene lookup returns CDR1 MNHEY and CDR2 SVGAGI. The CDR3 length is 13 residues. Deletions cut 8 bases from V and 5 bases from J, with 15 bases between. Seattle patients were enrolled during active infection and followed longitudinally.

The sample consisted of peripheral blood. V is TRBV6-5 and J is TRBJ1-2; D is uncertain. This clonotype originated in a woman aged 45-60 years with COVID-19, enrolled during active disease. The CDR3 coding sequence is TGTGCCAGCGGAGTGACGGGTTTTTATGGCTACACCTTC. It translates to CASGVTGFYGYTF.